The rows below give T cell receptor beta chains drawn from one sample of a study of T cell responses to AZD1222 COVID-19 vaccine. Assay: immunoSEQ multiplex PCR; the TCRdb copy retains only in-frame clones and omits some. The sample holds about 150,000 clones, 92% seen once. This specimen was peripheral blood, taken 28 days after the second AZD1222 dose. The receptor source for this set is an adult who received the AZD1222 COVID-19 vaccine. Each CDR3 is given with its conserved first and last residue. D genes are given only for firm matches. Clone size is not always given. Where it is, it says once, few, many or a class for expanded clones.

V gene	D gene	clone size	J gene	CDR3 protein	CDR3 DNA
TRBV28	TRBD1	.	TRBJ1-1	CASSLLSGTGGGTEAFF	TGTGCCAGCAGTTTATTAAGCGGGACAGGGGGAGGGACTGAAGCTTTCTTT
TRBV18	.	.	TRBJ1-3	CASSDRTDGSGNTIYF	TGTGCCAGCTCAGACAGGACGGATGGCTCTGGAAACACCATATATTTT
TRBV7-9	TRBD1	.	TRBJ1-4	CASSLGTGTREKLFF	TGTGCCAGCAGCCTAGGGACAGGGACAAGAGAAAAACTGTTTTTT
TRBV19	.	.	TRBJ1-5	CASMDTTDQPQHF	TGTGCCAGTATGGATACTACCGATCAGCCCCAGCATTTT
TRBV6-5	TRBD1	once	TRBJ1-5	CASSYGPGGGNQPQHF	TGTGCCAGCAGTTATGGGCCAGGGGGCGGTAATCAGCCCCAGCATTTT
TRBV27	TRBD1	.	TRBJ2-7	CASRGTGGYEQYF	TGTGCCAGCAGAGGGACAGGGGGGTACGAGCAGTACTTC
TRBV14	TRBD1	few	TRBJ2-7	CASSLGQVPYYPYF	TGTGCCAGCAGCCTAGGACAGGTCCCCTACTATCCGTACTTC
TRBV12-3/TRBV12-4	TRBD1	.	TRBJ2-1	CASSLGQGNEQFF	TGTGCCAGCAGCCTGGGACAGGGCAATGAGCAGTTCTTC
TRBV13	TRBD1	.	TRBJ1-1	CASSLGTVNTEAFF	TGTGCCAGCAGCTTGGGGACAGTGAACACTGAAGCTTTCTTT
TRBV7-3	.	few	TRBJ2-3	CASSLGSFPDTQYF	TGTGCCAGCAGCTTAGGGTCTTTTCCAGATACGCAGTATTTT
TRBV6-5	TRBD1	.	TRBJ1-4	CASSYTQGAGEKLFF	TGTGCCAGCAGTTACACCCAGGGGGCGGGAGAAAAACTGTTTTTT
TRBV3-1/TRBV3-2	TRBD1	.	TRBJ1-2	CASTSGGAGYTF	TGTGCCAGCACTTCAGGGGGGGCTGGCTACACCTTC
TRBV27	.	.	TRBJ2-6	CASRGGTALGGANVLTF	TGTGCCAGCAGGGGCGGGACGGCCCTTGGGGGGGCCAACGTCCTAACTTTC
TRBV25-1	.	medium-sized	TRBJ2-7	CASSWDYEQYF	TGTGCCAGCAGCTGGGACTACGAGCAGTACTTC
TRBV27	.	.	TRBJ2-7	CASSEGQPDYEQYF	TGTGCCAGCAGCGAAGGACAGCCCGATTACGAGCAGTACTTC
TRBV29-1	TRBD1	once	TRBJ2-3	CSVLTGGTDTQYF	TGCAGCGTTTTGACAGGGGGCACAGATACGCAGTATTTT
TRBV4-1	TRBD1	.	TRBJ2-7	CASSQSSSDRGRPYEQYF	TGCGCCAGCAGCCAAAGCAGTAGCGACAGGGGGCGCCCCTACGAGCAGTACTTC
TRBV5-4	TRBD2	once	TRBJ2-2	CASSSPGLAGRELFF	TGTGCCAGCAGCTCCCCCGGACTAGCGGGAAGGGAGCTGTTTTTT
TRBV6-6	.	.	TRBJ2-5	CASSYLDGRNQETQYF	TGTGCCAGCAGTTACCTTGACGGACGGAACCAAGAGACCCAGTACTTC
TRBV7-2	.	.	TRBJ1-3	CASSLGQPYSGNTIYF	TGTGCCAGCAGCTTAGGACAGCCTTACTCTGGAAACACCATATATTTT
TRBV30	TRBD1	.	TRBJ1-4	CAWTPGTGGEKLFF	TGTGCCTGGACCCCCGGGACAGGGGGCGAAAAACTGTTTTTT
TRBV19	.	.	TRBJ2-7	CATQSGPLYEQYF	TGTGCCACCCAATCGGGCCCTCTCTACGAGCAGTACTTC
TRBV11-2	.	.	TRBJ1-6	CASSLVAGLNSPLHF	TGTGCCAGCAGCTTAGTTGCAGGGTTGAATTCACCCCTCCACTTT
TRBV14	.	.	TRBJ2-1	CASSQDWRGRRREKPYNEQFF	TGTGCCAGCAGCCAAGATTGGCGGGGACGGCGGCGGGAAAAACCGTACAATGAGCAGTTCTTC
TRBV16	.	.	TRBJ2-1	CASPPGGQHSYNEQFF	TGTGCCAGCCCACCGGGGGGCCAACACTCCTACAATGAGCAGTTCTTC
TRBV10-1	.	.	TRBJ1-4	CASSEKASEKLFF	TGCGCCAGCAGTGAGAAAGCGAGTGAAAAACTGTTTTTT
TRBV5-1	.	.	TRBJ2-2	CASSQGGGTGELFF	TGCGCCAGCAGCCAAGGTGGAGGGACCGGGGAGCTGTTTTTT
TRBV6-2/TRBV6-3	.	.	TRBJ2-7	CASSQGGNEQYF	TGTGCCAGCAGTCAGGGGGGCAACGAGCAGTACTTC
TRBV27	TRBD1	once	TRBJ2-2	CASSFRGDRDNTGELFF	TGTGCCAGCAGTTTTAGAGGTGACAGGGACAACACCGGGGAGCTGTTTTTT
TRBV6-1	.	few	TRBJ2-7	CASSDRSRAYEQYF	TGTGCCAGCAGTGATCGGTCTAGAGCCTACGAGCAGTACTTC
TRBV9	.	.	TRBJ1-3	CASSVEGTGNTIYF	TGTGCCAGCAGCGTAGAGGGGACTGGAAACACCATATATTTT
TRBV12-5	TRBD2	once	TRBJ2-1	CASALGTSGDEQFF	TGTGCTAGTGCCTTGGGGACTAGCGGGGATGAGCAGTTCTTC
TRBV5-5	.	.	TRBJ2-7	CASSPRYSVLTYEQYF	TGTGCCAGCAGCCCCCGATACAGCGTCCTAACCTACGAGCAGTACTTC
TRBV5-6	.	.	TRBJ2-7	CASSLVGQFLTEQYF	TGTGCCAGCAGCTTGGTCGGCCAGTTCCTCACCGAGCAGTACTTC
TRBV11-2	.	.	TRBJ1-2	CASSLVTGNYGYTF	TGTGCCAGCAGCTTAGTTACAGGCAACTATGGCTACACCTTC
TRBV10-3	TRBD1	.	TRBJ2-7	CAIRAGQGSSYEQYF	TGTGCCATCAGAGCCGGACAGGGCTCCTCCTACGAGCAGTACTTC
TRBV10-3	TRBD1	.	TRBJ2-3	CAISDTGDTDTQYF	TGTGCCATCAGTGACACAGGGGACACAGATACGCAGTATTTT
TRBV11-2	.	.	TRBJ2-7	CASSLDQRHGIF	TGTGCCAGCAGCTTAGATCAAAGACACGGGATCTTC
TRBV5-1	TRBD1	.	TRBJ2-2	CASSLRDRNTGELFF	TGCGCCAGCAGCCTCCGGGACAGGAACACCGGGGAGCTGTTTTTT
TRBV2	TRBD1	.	TRBJ2-1	CASSDGDSKYNEQFF	TGTGCCAGCAGTGATGGGGACAGCAAATACAATGAGCAGTTCTTC
TRBV5-1	.	once	TRBJ2-5	CASSLQPTGPQETQYF	TGCGCCAGCAGCTTGCAACCGACTGGGCCCCAAGAGACCCAGTACTTC
TRBV12-2	.	.	TRBJ2-7	CASRLVGRSPYEQYF	TGTGCAAGTCGCTTAGTGGGGAGGTCCCCCTACGAGCAGTACTTC
TRBV2	TRBD2	.	TRBJ2-3	CASSVLRSGRGDTQYF	TGTGCCAGCAGTGTCCTTAGAAGCGGGAGGGGAGATACGCAGTATTTT
TRBV27	.	.	TRBJ1-3	CASSSAGGAGNTIYF	TGTGCCAGCAGTTCCGCCGGCGGGGCCGGAAACACCATATATTTT
TRBV18	.	.	TRBJ1-4	CASSPQEQAGSEKLFF	TGTGCCAGCTCACCGCAGGAGCAGGCGGGTAGTGAAAAACTGTTTTTT
TRBV24-1	TRBD2	.	TRBJ2-5	CATSVSSGRGGQETQYF	TGTGCCACCAGTGTTTCTAGCGGGAGGGGAGGCCAAGAGACCCAGTACTTC
TRBV27	.	few	TRBJ1-1	CASRRRSRGNTEAFF	TGTGCCAGCAGGCGCCGCTCTAGGGGGAACACTGAAGCTTTCTTT
TRBV13	.	.	TRBJ1-1	CASGQTRRKSEAFF	TGTGCCAGTGGACAGACCCGGCGTAAATCTGAAGCTTTCTTT
TRBV28	.	.	TRBJ1-5	CASSLNGITSNQPQHF	TGTGCCAGCAGTTTAAACGGGATCACTAGCAATCAGCCCCAGCATTTT
TRBV3-1/TRBV3-2	.	.	TRBJ1-1	CASTSILGTEAFF	TGTGCCAGCACCTCGATTCTGGGGACTGAAGCTTTCTTT